The 14 T cell receptor beta chains below all came from one sample that was sequenced in a study of tumor-infiltrating lymphocytes in localized non-small cell lung cancer. The protocol was immunoSEQ multiplex PCR, while the TCRdb copy is restricted to in-frame clones and leaves out a portion. This table has fewer than 12,000 clones, nearly 65% appearing once. Input material: lung tumor tissue. The receptors were gathered from a human donor with non-small cell lung cancer.

This rearrangement joins TRBV11-3 to TRBJ1-4, with D possibly matching TRBD1 (6 bases). V gave up 5 bases and J gave up 7 bases, with 17 bases separating them. Germline values: CDR1 SGHNT, CDR2 YENEEA. This CDR3 comprises 15 residues. The CDR3 region is CASSVAGETGEKLFF. The CDR3 bases are TGTGCCAGCAGCGTAGCAGGGGAGACAGGTGAAAAACTGTTTTTT.

CDR3 in amino acids: CASSFWTSGEYQETQYF. In DNA, the CDR3 is TGTGCCAGCAGTTTTTGGACTAGCGGAGAGTACCAAGAGACCCAGTACTTC. The chain carries TRBV5-6 and TRBJ2-5; TRBD2 matches 10 bases. From germline, CDR1 is SGHDT and CDR2 YYEEEE. The CDR3 is made up of 17 amino acids. V lost 5 bases to trimming and J lost 0 bases; unmatched junction nucleotides: 10.

This chain joins TRBV5-1 and TRBJ2-5; 8 bases line up with TRBD2. The CDR3 sequence is 14 residues long. After removal of 5 bases from V and 0 bases from J, the junction contained 3 bases not matched to a gene. Germline V CDR1 and CDR2: SGHRS, YFSETQ. CDR3 loop: CASSPGGYQETQYF. The CDR3, as DNA: TGCGCCAGCAGTCCGGGGGGGTACCAAGAGACCCAGTACTTC.

The rearrangement links TRBV18 to TRBJ1-4; no reliable D call. Germline assignment: CDR1 KGHSH and CDR2 LQKENI. V lost 3 bases and J 5 bases, leaving 7 bases between the germline ends. CDR3 length: 13 residues. CDR3 nucleotides: TGTGCCAGCTCACCGAGAGGCAATGAAAAACTGTTTTTT. It specifies CASSPRGNEKLFF.

This rearrangement joins TRBV7-9 to TRBJ2-5; D is unclear. With 2 bases removed from V and 7 bases from J, the gap between germline ends came to 17 bases. Looked up from germline, CDR1 is SEHNR and CDR2 is FQNEAQ (reference sequence). CDR3 size: 15 residues. This CDR3 reads CASSLRANDEVTQYF. CDR3 coding DNA: TGTGCCAGCAGCTTAAGGGCTAATGACGAGGTGACCCAGTACTTC.

The chain uses TRBV5-4 and TRBJ1-2, with 8 nucleotides matching TRBD1. The germline V gene has CDR1 SGHNT and CDR2 YYREEE (reference sequence). The CDR3 loop spans 13 amino acids. V lost 0 bases to trimming and J lost 8 bases; unmatched junction nucleotides: 3. CDR3 DNA: TGTGCCAGCAGCTTGGGGACAGGGAAAGGCTACACCTTC. It yields the protein CASSLGTGKGYTF.

This clone is medium-sized by share. V and J are TRBV12-5 and TRBJ2-2; possibly TRBD1 for D (6 bases). Trimming shortened V by 2 bases and J by 0 bases, and 10 bases separated the two germline ends. Germline CDR1 is LGHNT and CDR2 is FRNRAP. This CDR3 spans 16 amino acids. In nucleotides, the CDR3 is TGTGCTAGTGGTTTGAGAGGGACAACGAACACCGGGGAGCTGTTTTTT. Protein: CASGLRGTTNTGELFF.

The CDR3 loop is CAEAASTNEKLFF. CDR3 bases: TGTGCAGAGGCGGCCTCAACTAATGAAAAACTGTTTTTT. The chain links TRBV30 to TRBJ1-4; D call uncertain. The V gene's germline CDR1 is GTSNPN and CDR2 SVGIG (reference sequence). This CDR3 is built from 13 residues. The whole variable domain, remainder taken from reference TRBV30 and TRBJ1-4, is SQTIHQWPATLVQPVGSPLSLECTVEGTSNPNLYWYRQAAGRGLQLLFYSVGIGQISSEVPQNLSASRPQDRQFILSSKKLLLSDSGFYLCAEAASTNEKLFFGSGTQLSVL.

CDR3 residues: CASGAGYIQYF. The CDR3 nucleotides are TGCGCCAGCGGGGCAGGGTACATTCAGTACTTC. The genes are TRBV10-2 and TRBJ2-4; maybe TRBD1 (5 bases). V was shortened by 8 bases and J by 8 bases, with 10 bases between the two germline ends. The CDR3 is made up of 11 amino acids. Per the germline V gene, CDR1 is WSHSY and CDR2 is SAAADI.

The chain carries TRBV12-5 and TRBJ1-1, with TRBD1 identical over 7 bases. The germline CDR1 and CDR2 sequences are LGHNT and FRNRAP. The CDR3 totals 14 residues. The V segment lost 7 bases and the J segment 0 bases; nucleotides outside the gene matches: 5. Here the CDR3 reads CASAWDSLNTEAFF. The DNA for the CDR3 is TGTGCTAGTGCCTGGGACAGCTTGAACACTGAAGCTTTCTTT.

The chain combines TRBV5-1 with TRBJ2-2; TRBD1 might be the D (6 bases). This CDR3 comprises 16 residues. The V gene lost 2 bases and the J gene lost 5 bases, with 16 bases spanning the gap. The germline V gene has CDR1 SGHRS and CDR2 YFSETQ. This CDR3 reads CASSFRGGVRTGELFF. DNA of the CDR3: TGCGCCAGCAGCTTCAGGGGTGGTGTGAGGACCGGGGAGCTGTTTTTT.

In this sample, this clone turned up once. This chain connects TRBV29-1 to TRBJ2-5, with 7 bases fitting TRBD2. Unmatched junction bases numbered 10, after V lost 7 bases and J lost 11 bases. The germline gives CDR1 SQVTM, CDR2 ANQGSEA. The CDR3 contains 11 residues. The chain's CDR3 is CSAGEGHEQYF. CDR3 sequence (DNA): TGCAGCGCTGGGGAGGGCCATGAGCAGTACTTC.

The genes are TRBV4-3 and TRBJ2-7; 11 bases are a match to TRBD2. Trimming cost V 4 bases and J 4 bases; bases outside gene matches: 6. Per germline, CDR1 LGHNA and CDR2 YSLEER. The CDR3 extends over 15 amino acids. The DNA for the CDR3 is TGCGCCAGCAGCCTAAGACTAGCGGGATTGTACGAGCAGTACTTC. This translates into CASSLRLAGLYEQYF.

In DNA form, the CDR3 reads TGTGCCAGCACCGGTGACTCTCCGGGCTACACCTTC. As protein: CASTGDSPGYTF. The chain links TRBV7-9 to TRBJ1-2, with unresolved D. The CDR3 sequence is 12 residues long. The V gene's germline CDR1 is SEHNR and CDR2 FQNEAQ (reference sequence). V was cut by 7 bases and J by 8 bases, with 14 bases left in between.